This T cell receptor (beta chain) was recorded in a study of cytomegalovirus exposure and HLA in healthy donors. Use of 60 Vbeta and 13 Jbeta primers characterized the PCR. Assay: immunoSEQ multiplex PCR; the TCRdb copy retains only in-frame clones and omits some. The sample has 150,000 to 200,000 clones, approximately 80% seen once. Regarding the study as a whole: As was reported, the classifier diagnosed cytomegalovirus status with high specificity and sensitivity.

Notes on this clone: Its specificity is unknown.

The TCR sequence derives from a man under 40 in good health and CMV-seropositive. The sequenced material came from PBMCs.

The CDR3: CSVEATIAGGRTGELFF. In DNA, the CDR3 is TGCAGCGTTGAAGCCACAATAGCGGGGGGGAGGACCGGGGAGCTGTTTTTT. This chain joins TRBV29-1 and TRBJ2-2; 11 bases agree with TRBD2. Germline assignment: CDR1 SQVTM and CDR2 ANQGSEA. The CDR3 consists of 17 residues. Trimming removed 1 base from V and 5 bases from J; junction bases left unmatched: 9.